Presented here are 23 T cell receptor beta chains from one specimen sequenced in a study of shared clonotypes between healthy human individuals. Method: immunoSEQ multiplex PCR; TCRdb's copy keeps in-frame clones and lacks some. The table lists a few million clones, just under 95% of them singletons. CD45RO-negative, CCR7-selected cells formed the naive CD8 fraction, which excluded terminally differentiated effector memory CD45RA+ cells. The sequenced material came from naive CD8+ T cells from PBMCs. The receptors were sampled from a man in his late teens or twenties in good health. Some clones in this sample may be carry-over from other donors' samples.

Note on this clone: The sample holds other DNA sequences that translate to the same CDR3. V is TRBV27 and J is TRBJ2-3, with a possible D match to TRBD2 (6 bases). The CDR3 spans 11 residues. Germline V CDR1 and CDR2: MNHEY, SMNVEV (reference sequence). Trimming removed 5 bases from V and 6 bases from J, with 6 bases in between. CDR3 loop: CASSSGDTQYF. In DNA, the CDR3 is TGTGCCAGCAGTAGCGGGGATACGCAGTATTTT.

The chain uses TRBV27 and TRBJ2-1, with D perhaps given as TRBD1 or TRBD2 (5 bases each). Germline values: CDR1 MNHEY, CDR2 SMNVEV (reference sequence). CDR3 length: 13 amino acids. V was cut by 1 base and J by 9 bases, with 10 bases left in between. CDR3 nucleotides: TGTGCCAGCAGTTTATGGAGAGGGGCTGAGCAGTTCTTC. Its protein product is CASSLWRGAEQFF.

The chain carries TRBV30 and TRBJ1-5; a weak D match, TRBD1 (6 bases). V was trimmed by 0 bases and J by 0 bases, leaving 15 bases between them. The CDR3 runs to 17 residues. The germline V gene encodes CDR1 GTSNPN and CDR2 SVGIG (reference sequence). CDR3 protein: CAWSVNRDHYSNQPQHF. CDR3 in DNA: TGTGCCTGGAGTGTAAACAGGGACCACTATAGCAATCAGCCCCAGCATTTT.

The rearrangement uses TRBV7-8 and TRBJ1-1; 7 nucleotides align to TRBD1. V gave up 2 bases and J gave up 3 bases; unmatched junction bases: 6. This CDR3 is built from 15 residues. Germline CDR1 SGHVS, CDR2 FQNEAQ. The CDR3 protein is CASSLRGLLDTEAFF. CDR3 nucleotide sequence: TGTGCCAGCAGCTTAAGGGGGCTGTTGGACACTGAAGCTTTCTTT.

V and J are TRBV5-6 and TRBJ1-1; tentative D call: TRBD1 (6 bases). Per germline, CDR1 SGHDT and CDR2 YYEEEE. CDR3 size: 15 residues. Trimming pared 2 bases from V and 2 bases from J, leaving 13 bases between. The CDR3 loop is CASSLIWGLNTEAFF. DNA of the CDR3: TGTGCCAGCAGCTTAATATGGGGGCTAAACACTGAAGCTTTCTTT. Full variable domain (outside the CDR3, taken from reference TRBV5-6 and TRBJ1-1): DAGVTQSPTHLIKTRGQQVTLRCSPKSGHDTVSWYQQALGQGPQFIFQYYEEEERQRGNFPDRFSGHQFPNYSSELNVNALLLGDSALYLCASSLIWGLNTEAFFGQGTRLTVV.

Remarks on this clone: Within the sample, other DNA sequences also encode this same CDR3. The chain couples TRBV5-1 to TRBJ1-1, with D tentatively TRBD1 (6 bases). Trimming left V 2 bases short and J 0 bases short, with 11 bases between. The germline gives CDR1 SGHRS, CDR2 YFSETQ. This CDR3 spans 15 amino acids. CDR3 in amino acids: CASSFAGGMNTEAFF. The CDR3, as DNA: TGCGCCAGCAGCTTTGCTGGGGGCATGAACACTGAAGCTTTCTTT.

This chain uses TRBV6-1 with TRBJ2-7, with D unclear. Looked up from germline, CDR1 is MNHNS and CDR2 is SASEGT. The CDR3 length is 11 residues. V was cut by 6 bases and J by 7 bases, with 10 bases left in between. The CDR3 nucleotides are TGTGCCAGCAGCTACTCGAGGGAGCAGTACTTC. It yields the protein CASSYSREQYF.

V and J are TRBV19 and TRBJ2-5, with D possibly matching TRBD2 (5 bases). V was pared by 5 bases and J by 1 base, with 11 bases between. The CDR3 has 14 residues. Germline V gene lookup returns CDR1 LNHDA and CDR2 SQIVND (reference sequence). The DNA for the CDR3 is TGTGCCAGTAGTTCAGCGGCGGGCCAAGAGACCCAGTACTTC. Its protein product is CASSSAAGQETQYF.

This clone appeared a single time. The sample contains more than one DNA sequence encoding this CDR3. The gene calls are TRBV9 and TRBJ2-3, with TRBD2 matching 12 bases. The CDR3 contains 15 residues. The junction had 3 bases not matched to a gene; V was cut back by 2 bases and J by 5 bases. CDR1 is SGDLS and CDR2 is YYNGEE in the germline V gene. DNA for the CDR3: TGTGCCAGCAGCGTGACTAGCGGGAGAGGAGATACGCAGTATTTT. Translated: CASSVTSGRGDTQYF.

V gene TRBV7-9 combines with J gene TRBJ1-2; no clear D gene. The length of the CDR3 is 13 residues. V lost 5 bases, J lost 4 bases, and 11 bases lay in between. Germline CDR1 SEHNR, CDR2 FQNEAQ (reference sequence). The CDR3 bases are TGTGCCAGCAGCGGCATCATGGGCTATGGCTACACCTTC. It codes for CASSGIMGYGYTF.

Only one count was recorded for this clone. V is TRBV27 and J is TRBJ2-7; TRBD1 or TRBD2 may be the D gene (5 bases each). Germline CDR1 is MNHEY and CDR2 is SMNVEV (reference sequence). V lost 8 bases to trimming and J lost 2 bases, with 13 bases between them. The CDR3 has 13 residues. The CDR3 bases are TGTGCCAGCCGGGGCGGCCAAGCCTACGAGCAGTACTTC. Amino acid sequence: CASRGGQAYEQYF.

The V and J genes are TRBV29-1 and TRBJ2-5, with TRBD2 matching 7 bases. Germline values: CDR1 SQVTM, CDR2 ANQGSEA. This CDR3 spans 14 amino acids. The ends lost 7 bases at V and 5 bases at J; junction bases unmatched: 13. This CDR3 is CSGHPGGPRETQYF. CDR3 in DNA: TGCAGCGGCCACCCGGGAGGCCCGAGGGAGACCCAGTACTTC.

The rearrangement joins TRBV4-1 to TRBJ1-1, with a tentative D call TRBD1 (5 bases). The CDR3 is 17 amino acids. Trimming pared 7 bases from V and 0 bases from J, leaving 21 bases between. Germline CDR1 MGHRA, CDR2 YSYEKL. The CDR3 is CASTPRDAADMNTEAFF. The DNA for the CDR3 is TGCGCCAGCACCCCCAGGGACGCCGCCGACATGAACACTGAAGCTTTCTTT.

The chain combines TRBV27 with TRBJ2-3; D not resolved. Between the trimmed V and J ends, which lost 0 bases and 1 base, there was a span of 5 bases. The CDR3 sequence is 14 residues long. CDR1 is MNHEY and CDR2 is SMNVEV in the germline V gene (reference sequence). This CDR3 is CASSLSEGTDTQYF. The CDR3 DNA follows: TGTGCCAGCAGTTTATCTGAGGGCACAGATACGCAGTATTTT.

V gene TRBV7-3 combines with J gene TRBJ2-3, with 11 bases that match TRBD2. The CDR3 covers 16 residues. The germline CDR1 and CDR2 sequences are SGHTA and FQGTGA. V was clipped by 3 bases and J by 4 bases; unmatched bases: 6. CDR3: CASSFLAGGPPDTQYF. For the CDR3, the DNA is TGTGCCAGCAGCTTCTTAGCGGGAGGGCCCCCAGATACGCAGTATTTT. Combining the CDR3 with reference TRBV7-3 and TRBJ2-3 gives the whole variable domain GAGVSQTPSNKVTEKGKYVELRCDPISGHTALYWYRQSLGQGPEFLIYFQGTGAADDSGLPNDRFFAVRPEGSVSTLKIQRTERGDSAVYLCASSFLAGGPPDTQYFGPGTRLTVL.

This sequence joins TRBV7-9 and TRBJ2-5; TRBD2 matches 10 bases. Germline V lookup: CDR1 SEHNR, CDR2 FQNEAQ (reference sequence). The junction had 8 bases not matched to a gene; V was cut back by 2 bases and J by 5 bases. The CDR3 sequence is 16 residues long. The CDR3 nucleotides read TGTGCCAGCAGCTTATTTAGCGGGAGGATGGGGGAGACCCAGTACTTC. The encoded protein is CASSLFSGRMGETQYF.

The chain joins TRBV7-9 to TRBJ2-1, with TRBD1 as a possible D gene (6 bases). Germline CDR1 is SEHNR and CDR2 is FQNEAQ (reference sequence). The V and J ends lost 2 bases and 5 bases respectively, with 22 bases between them. The CDR3 loop spans 18 amino acids. Written as DNA, the CDR3 is TGTGCCAGCAGCTTAACGAATCACTCTTGGGACATAAACAATGAGCAGTTCTTC. Residues: CASSLTNHSWDINNEQFF.

The chain uses TRBV5-8 and TRBJ2-5; 10 bases agree with TRBD2. The ends lost 4 bases at V and 1 base at J; junction bases unmatched: 7. Per germline, CDR1 SGHTS and CDR2 YDEGEE. This CDR3 has 16 amino acids. Here the CDR3 reads CASSKGLAVRQETQYF. The CDR3 region has the DNA TGTGCCAGCAGCAAAGGACTAGCGGTCCGCCAAGAGACCCAGTACTTC.

The chain joins TRBV27 to TRBJ2-7; TRBD1 agrees at 7 bases. Per germline, CDR1 MNHEY and CDR2 SMNVEV (reference sequence). The V and J ends lost 3 bases and 3 bases, in that order; junction bases with no gene match: 8. The CDR3 consists of 15 residues. CDR3 amino acids: CASSFHPTGNYEQYF. The CDR3 DNA follows: TGTGCCAGCAGTTTCCACCCGACAGGGAACTACGAGCAGTACTTC.

The V gene is TRBV29-1, the J gene TRBJ1-2; D might be TRBD1 (6 bases). CDR3 length: 13 residues. Trimming removed 6 bases from V and 2 bases from J, with 13 bases in between. CDR1 is SQVTM, CDR2 ANQGSEA, per germline. The CDR3 region is CSVQQGLNYGYTF. The CDR3 coding sequence is TGCAGCGTGCAACAGGGTTTAAACTATGGCTACACCTTC.

This sequence joins TRBV5-4 and TRBJ2-4; no definite D call. Germline CDR1 reads SGHNT; CDR2 reads YYREEE (reference sequence). There are 14 residues in the CDR3. V lost 4 bases and J 4 bases, leaving 12 bases between the germline ends. CDR3 in DNA: TGTGCCAGCAGCCAATTTGGGATAAAAAACATTCAGTACTTC. Its translation: CASSQFGIKNIQYF. Based on the CDR3 plus reference TRBV5-4 and TRBJ2-4, the full variable domain is ETGVTQSPTHLIKTRGQQVTLRCSSQSGHNTVSWYQQALGQGPQFIFQYYREEENGRGNFPPRFSGLQFPNYSSELNVNALELDDSALYLCASSQFGIKNIQYFGAGTRLSVL.

The rearrangement joins TRBV6-5 to TRBJ2-7; D is perhaps TRBD2 (5 bases). Germline-derived CDR1 and CDR2 are MNHEY and SVGAGI. Trimming cost V 5 bases and J 6 bases, with 17 bases left between them. The CDR3 extends over 14 amino acids. The CDR3 here is CASSAWPGRGEQYF. CDR3 bases: TGTGCCAGCAGTGCATGGCCGGGTCGGGGCGAGCAGTACTTC.

This clone was recorded once. This rearrangement joins TRBV19 to TRBJ2-2; D gene unclear. This CDR3 region has 13 residues. Germline V gives CDR1 LNHDA, CDR2 SQIVND (reference sequence). V lost 5 bases and J lost 11, with 15 bases in between. This CDR3 reads CASSPYEVTELFF. In DNA, the CDR3 is TGTGCCAGTAGTCCATATGAGGTAACCGAGCTGTTTTTT.